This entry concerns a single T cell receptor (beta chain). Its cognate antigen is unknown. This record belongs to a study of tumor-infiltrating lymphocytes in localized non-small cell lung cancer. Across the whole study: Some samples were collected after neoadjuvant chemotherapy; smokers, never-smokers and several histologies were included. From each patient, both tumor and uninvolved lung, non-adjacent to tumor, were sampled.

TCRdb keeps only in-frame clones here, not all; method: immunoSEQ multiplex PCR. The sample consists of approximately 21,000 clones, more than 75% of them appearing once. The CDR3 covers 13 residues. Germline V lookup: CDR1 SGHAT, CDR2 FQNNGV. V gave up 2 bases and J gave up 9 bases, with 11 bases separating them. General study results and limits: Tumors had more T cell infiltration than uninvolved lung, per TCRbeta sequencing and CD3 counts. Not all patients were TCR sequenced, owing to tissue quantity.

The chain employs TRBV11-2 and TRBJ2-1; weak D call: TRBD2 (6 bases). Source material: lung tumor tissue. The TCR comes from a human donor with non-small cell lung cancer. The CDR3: CASSLWRVGEQFF. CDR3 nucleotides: TGTGCCAGCAGCTTATGGAGGGTTGGTGAGCAGTTCTTC.